This T cell receptor beta chain was sequenced for a study of blood T cell repertoires in COVID-19. Study at large: The United States, Italy and Spain were the sources of the acute and convalescent COVID-19 samples.

Data came from immunoSEQ multiplex PCR; TCRdb stores just in-frame clones and leaves some out. The sample comprises about 71,000 clones, around nine tenths of which are singletons, and around 0.8% rests with the top ten. V lost 6 bases, J lost 4 bases, and 1 base stayed unmatched. The V gene's germline CDR1 is MNHEY and CDR2 SMNVEV (reference sequence). The length of the CDR3 is 14 residues. What was sequenced was peripheral blood. The receptor was isolated from a woman aged 80 or over with acute or convalescent COVID-19. The chain uses TRBV27 and TRBJ2-3; TRBD2 agrees at 13 bases. Here the CDR3 reads CASRLAGGPDTQYF. CDR3 in DNA: TGTGCCAGCAGACTAGCGGGAGGGCCAGATACGCAGTATTTT.